This T cell receptor (beta chain) was found in a study of Ad26.COV2.S vaccination and SARS-CoV-2 variants. Treatment meaning: around 19 received Ad26.COV2.S at low or high dose, single or two shots; five or six received placebo; per-sample allocation not given. Specimens were obtained on day 63 following the first vaccine or placebo injection. Repertoires were generated with immunoSEQ multiplex PCR, while TCRdb's copy carries only in-frame clones and drops some. The data contain some 520,000 clones, approximately 90% of them singletons. The V segment lost 1 base and the J segment 7 bases; nucleotides outside the gene matches: 7. Germline V gives CDR1 SGHVS, CDR2 FNYEAQ. This CDR3 has 16 residues. As regards this clone: Its cognate antigen is unknown.

Study-level results: Total T cell responses may have been underestimated by the TCR breadth and depth analyses.

V is TRBV7-6 and J is TRBJ1-2; 12 positions agree with TRBD1. This receptor was taken from a person between 18 and 59 years old who received the Ad26.COV2.S COVID-19 vaccine or a placebo. The sample was peripheral blood, taken in a trial of Ad26.COV2.S vaccine versus placebo. CDR3 sequence: CASSLGAGQGASGYTF. CDR3 DNA: TGTGCCAGCAGCTTAGGCGCGGGACAGGGGGCTTCTGGCTACACCTTC.